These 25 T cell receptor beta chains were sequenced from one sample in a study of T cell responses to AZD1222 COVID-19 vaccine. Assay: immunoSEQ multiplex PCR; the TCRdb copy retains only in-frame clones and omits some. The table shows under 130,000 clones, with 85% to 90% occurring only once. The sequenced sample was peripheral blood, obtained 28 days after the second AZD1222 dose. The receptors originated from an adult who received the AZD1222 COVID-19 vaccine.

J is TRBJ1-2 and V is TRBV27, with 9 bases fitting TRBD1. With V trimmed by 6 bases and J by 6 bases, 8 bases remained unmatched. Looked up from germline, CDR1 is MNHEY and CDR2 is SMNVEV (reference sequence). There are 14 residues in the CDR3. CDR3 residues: CASRDPGTGNGYTF. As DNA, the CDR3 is TGTGCCAGCAGGGATCCCGGGACAGGGAATGGCTACACCTTC.

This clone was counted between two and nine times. The CDR3 nucleotides are TGTGCCAGCAGCTTACACGGGGAGGGCAATCAGCCCCAGCATTTT. Amino acid sequence: CASSLHGEGNQPQHF. V gene TRBV7-2 combines with J gene TRBJ1-5; no reliable D call. CDR3 size: 15 residues. Per germline, CDR1 SGHTA and CDR2 FQGNSA. Between the trimmed V and J ends, which lost 2 bases and 2 bases, there was a span of 10 bases.

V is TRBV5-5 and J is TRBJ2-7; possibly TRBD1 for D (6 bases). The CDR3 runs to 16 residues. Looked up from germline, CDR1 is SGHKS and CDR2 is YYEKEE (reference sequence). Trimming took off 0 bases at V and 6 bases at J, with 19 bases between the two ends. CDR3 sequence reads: CASSLELARGSSEQYF. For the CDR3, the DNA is TGTGCCAGCAGCTTGGAGTTGGCCAGGGGATCTTCCGAGCAGTACTTC.

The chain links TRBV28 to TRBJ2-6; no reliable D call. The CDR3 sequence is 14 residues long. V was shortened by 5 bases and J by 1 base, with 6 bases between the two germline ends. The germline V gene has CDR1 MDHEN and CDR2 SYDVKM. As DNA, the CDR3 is TGTGCCAGCAGTAGTTATTCTGGGGCCAACGTCCTGACTTTC. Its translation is CASSSYSGANVLTF.

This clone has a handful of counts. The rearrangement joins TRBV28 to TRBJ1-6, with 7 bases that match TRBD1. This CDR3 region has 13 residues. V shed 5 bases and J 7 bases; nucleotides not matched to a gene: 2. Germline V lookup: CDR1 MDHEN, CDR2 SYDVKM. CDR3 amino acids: CASSPDRNSPLHF. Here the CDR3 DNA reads TGTGCCAGCAGTCCGGACAGGAATTCACCCCTCCACTTT.

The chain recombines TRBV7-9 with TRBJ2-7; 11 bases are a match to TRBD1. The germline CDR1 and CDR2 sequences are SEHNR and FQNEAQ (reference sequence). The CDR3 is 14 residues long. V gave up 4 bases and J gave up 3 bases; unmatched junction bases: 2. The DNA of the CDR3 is TGTGCCAGCAGCTCCGGGACAGGGGGCTACGAGCAGTACTTC. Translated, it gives CASSSGTGGYEQYF.

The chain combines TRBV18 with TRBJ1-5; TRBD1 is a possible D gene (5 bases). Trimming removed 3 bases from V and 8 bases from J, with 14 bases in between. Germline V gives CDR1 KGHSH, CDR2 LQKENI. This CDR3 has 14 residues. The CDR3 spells CASSPQGGWEPQHF. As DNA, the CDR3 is TGTGCCAGCTCACCTCAGGGCGGGTGGGAGCCCCAGCATTTT.

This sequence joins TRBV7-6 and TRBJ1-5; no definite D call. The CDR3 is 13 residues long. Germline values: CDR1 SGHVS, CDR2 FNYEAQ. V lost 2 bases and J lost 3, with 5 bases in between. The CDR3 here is CASSLRDNQPQHF. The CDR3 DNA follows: TGTGCCAGCAGCTTAAGAGACAATCAGCCCCAGCATTTT.

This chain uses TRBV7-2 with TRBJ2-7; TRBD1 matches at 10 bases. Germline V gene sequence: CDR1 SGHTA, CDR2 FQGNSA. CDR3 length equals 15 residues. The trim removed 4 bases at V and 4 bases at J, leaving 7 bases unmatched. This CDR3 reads CASSYSGTGAYEQYF. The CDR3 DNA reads TGTGCCAGCAGCTACAGCGGGACAGGGGCTTACGAGCAGTACTTC.

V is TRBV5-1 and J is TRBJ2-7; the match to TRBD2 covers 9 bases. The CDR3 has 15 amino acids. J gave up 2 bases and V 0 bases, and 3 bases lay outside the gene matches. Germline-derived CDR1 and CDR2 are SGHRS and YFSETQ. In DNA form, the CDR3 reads TGCGCCAGCAGCTTGGTTGGCGGGAGGGCCTACGAGCAGTACTTC. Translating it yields CASSLVGGRAYEQYF.

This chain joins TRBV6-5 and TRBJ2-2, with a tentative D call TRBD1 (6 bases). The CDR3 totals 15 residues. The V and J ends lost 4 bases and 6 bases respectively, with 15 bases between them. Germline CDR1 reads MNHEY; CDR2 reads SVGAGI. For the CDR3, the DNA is TGTGCCAGCAGTTCCTCCGGGACATACGCCGGGGAGCTGTTTTTT. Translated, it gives CASSSSGTYAGELFF.

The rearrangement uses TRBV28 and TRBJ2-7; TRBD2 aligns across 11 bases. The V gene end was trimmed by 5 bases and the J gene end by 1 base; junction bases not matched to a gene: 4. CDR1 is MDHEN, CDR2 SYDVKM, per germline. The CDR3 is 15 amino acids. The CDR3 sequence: CASSPLAGGSYEQYF. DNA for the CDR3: TGTGCCAGCAGTCCTCTAGCGGGAGGATCCTACGAGCAGTACTTC. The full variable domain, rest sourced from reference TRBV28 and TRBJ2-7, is DVKVTQSSRYLVKRTGEKVFLECVQDMDHENMFWYRQDPGLGLRLIYFSYDVKMKEKGDIPEGYSVSREKKERFSLILESASTNQTSMYLCASSPLAGGSYEQYFGPGTRLTVT.

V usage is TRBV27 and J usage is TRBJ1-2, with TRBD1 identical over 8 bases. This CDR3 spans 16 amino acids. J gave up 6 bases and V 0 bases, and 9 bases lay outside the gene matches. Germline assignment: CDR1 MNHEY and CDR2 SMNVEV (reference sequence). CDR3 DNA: TGTGCCAGCAGTTTATCGTTTTGGCAGGGGGCCGATGGCTACACCTTC. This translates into CASSLSFWQGADGYTF.

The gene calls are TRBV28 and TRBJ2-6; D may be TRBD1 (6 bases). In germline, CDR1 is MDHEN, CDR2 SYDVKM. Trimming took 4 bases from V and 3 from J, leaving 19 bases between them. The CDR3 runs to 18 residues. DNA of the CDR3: TGTGCCAGCAGTTCCTTCTCAGGGGAGCTGGGTGGGGCCAACGTCCTGACTTTC. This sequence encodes CASSSFSGELGGANVLTF. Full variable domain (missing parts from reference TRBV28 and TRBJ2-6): DVKVTQSSRYLVKRTGEKVFLECVQDMDHENMFWYRQDPGLGLRLIYFSYDVKMKEKGDIPEGYSVSREKKERFSLILESASTNQTSMYLCASSSFSGELGGANVLTFGAGSRLTVL.

CDR3 sequence: CASSLQGGANEKLFF. CDR3 DNA: TGTGCCAGCAGTTTACAGGGTGGGGCTAATGAAAAACTGTTTTTT. This chain uses TRBV28 with TRBJ1-4; D possibly corresponds to TRBD1 (5 bases). Deletions cut 2 bases from V and 3 bases from J, with 10 bases between. The germline gives CDR1 MDHEN, CDR2 SYDVKM. The CDR3 has 15 residues.

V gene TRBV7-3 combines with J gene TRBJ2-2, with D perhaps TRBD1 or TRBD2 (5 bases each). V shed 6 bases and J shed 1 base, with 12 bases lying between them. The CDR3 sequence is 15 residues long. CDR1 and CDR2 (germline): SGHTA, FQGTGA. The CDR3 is CASSSGTVNTGELFF. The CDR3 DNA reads TGTGCCAGCAGTTCCGGGACGGTGAACACCGGGGAGCTGTTTTTT.

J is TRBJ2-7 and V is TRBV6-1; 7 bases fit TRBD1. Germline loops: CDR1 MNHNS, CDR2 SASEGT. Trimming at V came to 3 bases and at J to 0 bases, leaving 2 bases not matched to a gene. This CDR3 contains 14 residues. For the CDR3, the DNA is TGTGCCAGCAGTGAGAGGGACAGCTCCTACGAGCAGTACTTC. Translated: CASSERDSSYEQYF.

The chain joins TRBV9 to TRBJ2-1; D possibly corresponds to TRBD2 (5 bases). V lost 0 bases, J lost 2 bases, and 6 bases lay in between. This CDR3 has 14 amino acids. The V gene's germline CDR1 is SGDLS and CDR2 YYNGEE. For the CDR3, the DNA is TGTGCCAGCAGCGTAGCGGGGACCTACAATGAGCAGTTCTTC. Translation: CASSVAGTYNEQFF.

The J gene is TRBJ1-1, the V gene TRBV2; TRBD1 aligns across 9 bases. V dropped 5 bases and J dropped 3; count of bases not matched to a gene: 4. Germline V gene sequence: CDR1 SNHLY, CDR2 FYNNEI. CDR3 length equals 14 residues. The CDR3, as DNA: TGTGCCAGCAGTAGGACAGGGGTAGACACTGAAGCTTTCTTT. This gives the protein CASSRTGVDTEAFF.

As DNA, the CDR3 is TGTGCCAGCAGTTCAAGGCCGGGACAAAAGAACACTGAAGCTTTCTTT. Residues: CASSSRPGQKNTEAFF. The chain uses TRBV28 and TRBJ1-1, with a tentative D call TRBD1 (6 bases). CDR3 length: 16 residues. The V end lost 4 bases, the J end lost 1 base, and 16 bases lay between the germline ends. Germline V gives CDR1 MDHEN, CDR2 SYDVKM.

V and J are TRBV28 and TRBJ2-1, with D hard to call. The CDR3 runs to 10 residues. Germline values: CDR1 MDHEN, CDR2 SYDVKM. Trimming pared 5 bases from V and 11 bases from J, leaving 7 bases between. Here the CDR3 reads CASSDTQQFF. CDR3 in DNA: TGTGCCAGCAGTGACACCCAGCAGTTCTTC.

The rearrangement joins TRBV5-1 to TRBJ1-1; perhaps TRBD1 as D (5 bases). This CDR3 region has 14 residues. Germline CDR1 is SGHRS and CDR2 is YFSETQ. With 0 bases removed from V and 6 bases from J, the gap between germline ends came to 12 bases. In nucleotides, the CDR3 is TGCGCCAGCAGCTTGGAGGCAGGGATAGCTGAAGCTTTCTTT. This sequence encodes CASSLEAGIAEAFF. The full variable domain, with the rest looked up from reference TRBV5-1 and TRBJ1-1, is KAGVTQTPRYLIKTRGQQVTLSCSPISGHRSVSWYQQTPGQGLQFLFEYFSETQRNKGNFPGRFSGRQFSNSRSEMNVSTLELGDSALYLCASSLEAGIAEAFFGQGTRLTVV.

In DNA, the CDR3 is TGTGCCAGCTCACCCAGCCCCTCTCTCTACGAGCAGTACTTC. Residues: CASSPSPSLYEQYF. This chain joins TRBV18 and TRBJ2-7; D is unclear. There are 14 residues in the CDR3. V lost 3 bases and J 3 bases, leaving 12 bases between the germline ends. The germline CDR1 and CDR2 sequences are KGHSH and LQKENI.

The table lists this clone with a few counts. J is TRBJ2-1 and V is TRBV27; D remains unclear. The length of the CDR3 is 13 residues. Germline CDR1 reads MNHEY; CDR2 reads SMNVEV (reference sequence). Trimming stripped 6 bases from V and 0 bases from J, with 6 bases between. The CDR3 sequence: CASSRDSYNEQFF. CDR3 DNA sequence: TGTGCCAGCAGCCGAGACTCCTACAATGAGCAGTTCTTC.

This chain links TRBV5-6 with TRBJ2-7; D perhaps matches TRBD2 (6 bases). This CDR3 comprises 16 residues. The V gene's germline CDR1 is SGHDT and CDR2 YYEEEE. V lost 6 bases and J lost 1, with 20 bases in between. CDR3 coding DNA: TGTGCCAGCACTTTTGGCGGAGGGGCATGGTCCTACGAGCAGTACTTC. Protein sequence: CASTFGGGAWSYEQYF.